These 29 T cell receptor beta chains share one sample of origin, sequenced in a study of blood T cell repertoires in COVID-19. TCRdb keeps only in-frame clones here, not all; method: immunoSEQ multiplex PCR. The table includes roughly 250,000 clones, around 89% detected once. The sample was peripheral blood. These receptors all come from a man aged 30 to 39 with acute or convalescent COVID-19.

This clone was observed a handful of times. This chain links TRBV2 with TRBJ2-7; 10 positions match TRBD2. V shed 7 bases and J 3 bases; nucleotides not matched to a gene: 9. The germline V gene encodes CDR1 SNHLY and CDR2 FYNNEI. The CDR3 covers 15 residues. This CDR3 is CASKYSSGSVYEQYF. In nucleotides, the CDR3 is TGTGCCAGCAAATACTCTAGCGGGAGCGTCTACGAGCAGTACTTC. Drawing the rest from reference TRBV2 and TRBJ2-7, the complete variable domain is EPEVTQTPSHQVTQMGQEVILRCVPISNHLYFYWYRQILGQKVEFLVSFYNNEISEKSEIFDDQFSVERPDGSNFTLKIRSTKLEDSAMYFCASKYSSGSVYEQYFGPGTRLTVT.

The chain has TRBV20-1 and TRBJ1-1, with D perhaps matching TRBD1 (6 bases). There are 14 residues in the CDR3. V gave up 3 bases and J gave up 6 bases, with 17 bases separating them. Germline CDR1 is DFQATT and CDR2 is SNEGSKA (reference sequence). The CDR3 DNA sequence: TGCAGTGCTAGTACGGGACATCCCAGGGCTGAAGCTTTCTTT. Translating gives CSASTGHPRAEAFF.

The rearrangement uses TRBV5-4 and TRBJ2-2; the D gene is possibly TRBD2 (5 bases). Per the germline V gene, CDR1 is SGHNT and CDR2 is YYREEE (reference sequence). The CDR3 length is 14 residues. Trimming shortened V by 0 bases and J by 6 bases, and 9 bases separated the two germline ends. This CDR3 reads CASSLGTFAGELFF. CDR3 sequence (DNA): TGTGCCAGCAGCTTGGGGACTTTCGCCGGGGAGCTGTTTTTT.

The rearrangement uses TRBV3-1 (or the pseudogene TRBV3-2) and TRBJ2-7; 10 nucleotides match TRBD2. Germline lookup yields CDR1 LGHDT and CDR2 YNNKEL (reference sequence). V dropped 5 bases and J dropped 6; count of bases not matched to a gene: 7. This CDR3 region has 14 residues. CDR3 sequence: CASSFQASGSEQYF. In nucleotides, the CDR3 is TGTGCCAGCAGCTTTCAAGCTAGCGGGAGCGAGCAGTACTTC.

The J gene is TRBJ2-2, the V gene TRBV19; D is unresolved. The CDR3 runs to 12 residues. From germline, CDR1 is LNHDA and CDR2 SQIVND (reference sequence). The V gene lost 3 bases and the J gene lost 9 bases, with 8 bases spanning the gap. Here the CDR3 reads CASSMTVRELFF. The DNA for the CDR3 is TGTGCCAGTAGTATGACTGTCCGGGAGCTGTTTTTT.

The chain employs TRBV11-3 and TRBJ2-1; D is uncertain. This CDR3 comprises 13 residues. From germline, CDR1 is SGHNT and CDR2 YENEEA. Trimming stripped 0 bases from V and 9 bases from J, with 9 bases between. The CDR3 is CASSLDRVTEQFF. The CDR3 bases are TGTGCCAGCAGCTTAGATCGGGTGACTGAGCAGTTCTTC.

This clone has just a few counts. The CDR3 DNA reads TGTGCCAGCAGTGGGGGACAGGGACATTACACTGAAGCTTTCTTT. This translates into CASSGGQGHYTEAFF. The rearrangement joins TRBV25-1 to TRBJ1-1; 9 bases are a match to TRBD1. Germline V gene data show CDR1 as MGHDK and CDR2 as SYGVNS. The CDR3 totals 15 residues. Trimming took 4 bases from V and 3 from J; bases not matched to a gene: 6.

The CDR3 DNA sequence: TGTGCCATCAGATCTAGCGGGAGTCGTGAGACCCAGTACTTC. It translates to CAIRSSGSRETQYF. The chain couples TRBV10-3 to TRBJ2-5, with 10 bases identical to TRBD2. Losses at the gene ends were 6 bases for V and 5 bases for J; bases not matched to a gene: 6. Germline CDR1 reads ENHRY; CDR2 reads SYGVKD. This CDR3 comprises 14 residues.

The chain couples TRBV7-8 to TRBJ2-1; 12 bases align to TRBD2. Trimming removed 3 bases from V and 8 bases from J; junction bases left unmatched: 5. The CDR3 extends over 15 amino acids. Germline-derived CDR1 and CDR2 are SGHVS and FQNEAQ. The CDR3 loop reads CASSFASGRVYEQFF. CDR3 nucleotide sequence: TGTGCCAGCAGCTTTGCTAGCGGGAGGGTCTATGAGCAGTTCTTC.

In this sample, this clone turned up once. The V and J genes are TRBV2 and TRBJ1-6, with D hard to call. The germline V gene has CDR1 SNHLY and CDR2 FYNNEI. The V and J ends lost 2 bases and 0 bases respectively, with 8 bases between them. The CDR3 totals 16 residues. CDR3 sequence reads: CASSERRASYNSPLHF. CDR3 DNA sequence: TGTGCCAGCAGTGAAAGGAGAGCCTCCTATAATTCACCCCTCCACTTT.

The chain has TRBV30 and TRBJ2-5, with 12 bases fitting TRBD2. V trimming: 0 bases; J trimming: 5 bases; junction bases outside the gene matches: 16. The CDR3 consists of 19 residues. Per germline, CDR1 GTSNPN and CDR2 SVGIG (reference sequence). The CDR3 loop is CAWSVSGLAGGPWYETQYF. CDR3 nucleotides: TGTGCCTGGAGTGTAAGTGGCCTAGCGGGAGGGCCGTGGTACGAGACCCAGTACTTC.

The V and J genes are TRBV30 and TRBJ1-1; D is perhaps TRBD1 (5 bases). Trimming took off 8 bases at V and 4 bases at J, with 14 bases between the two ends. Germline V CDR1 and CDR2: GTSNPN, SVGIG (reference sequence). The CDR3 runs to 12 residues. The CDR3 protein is CAAATAGTEAFF. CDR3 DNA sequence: TGTGCCGCGGCGACAGCGGGCACTGAAGCTTTCTTT.

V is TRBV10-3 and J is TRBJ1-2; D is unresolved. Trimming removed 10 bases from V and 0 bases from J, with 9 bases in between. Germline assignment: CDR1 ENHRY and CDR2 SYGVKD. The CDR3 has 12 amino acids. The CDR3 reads CATHSPNYGYTF. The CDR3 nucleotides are TGTGCCACTCACTCCCCTAACTATGGCTACACCTTC.

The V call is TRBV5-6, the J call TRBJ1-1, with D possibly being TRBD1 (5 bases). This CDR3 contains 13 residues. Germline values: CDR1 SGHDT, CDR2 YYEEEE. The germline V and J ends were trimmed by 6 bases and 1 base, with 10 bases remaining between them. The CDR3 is CASTLTGNTEAFF. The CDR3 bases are TGTGCCAGCACCCTAACAGGGAACACTGAAGCTTTCTTT.

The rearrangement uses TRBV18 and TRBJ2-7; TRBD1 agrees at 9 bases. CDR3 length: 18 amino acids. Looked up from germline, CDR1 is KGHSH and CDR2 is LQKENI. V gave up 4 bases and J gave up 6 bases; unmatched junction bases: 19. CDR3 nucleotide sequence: TGTGCCAGCTCACTTCTCTCCCCAGGACAGGGGACACTCGCCGAGCAGTACTTC. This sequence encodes CASSLLSPGQGTLAEQYF.

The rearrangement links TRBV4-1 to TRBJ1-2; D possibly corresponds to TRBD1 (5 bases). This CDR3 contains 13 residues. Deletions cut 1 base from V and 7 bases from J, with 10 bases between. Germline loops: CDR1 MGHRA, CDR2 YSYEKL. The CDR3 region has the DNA TGCGCCAGCAGCCAAGCAGGGCCGGGTGGCTACACCTTC. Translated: CASSQAGPGGYTF.

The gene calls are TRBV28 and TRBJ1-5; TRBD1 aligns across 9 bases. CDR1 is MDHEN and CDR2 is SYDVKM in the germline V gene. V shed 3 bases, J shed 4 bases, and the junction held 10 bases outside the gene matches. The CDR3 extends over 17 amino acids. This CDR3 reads CASSFFSFGTGNQPQHF. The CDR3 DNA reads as TGTGCCAGCAGTTTCTTTTCGTTTGGGACAGGGAATCAGCCCCAGCATTTT.

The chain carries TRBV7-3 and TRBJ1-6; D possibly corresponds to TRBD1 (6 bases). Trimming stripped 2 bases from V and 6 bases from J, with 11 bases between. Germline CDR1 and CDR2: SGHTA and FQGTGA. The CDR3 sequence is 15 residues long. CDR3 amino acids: CASSLRGGGNSPLHF. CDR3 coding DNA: TGTGCCAGCAGCTTACGTGGGGGCGGTAATTCACCCCTCCACTTT.

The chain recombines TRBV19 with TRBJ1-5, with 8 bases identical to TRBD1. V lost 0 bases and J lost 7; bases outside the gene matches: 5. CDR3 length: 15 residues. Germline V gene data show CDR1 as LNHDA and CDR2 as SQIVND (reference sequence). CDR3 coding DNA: TGTGCCAGTAGTATAGACAGGGGGCGCCGCCAGCCCCAGCATTTT. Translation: CASSIDRGRRQPQHF.

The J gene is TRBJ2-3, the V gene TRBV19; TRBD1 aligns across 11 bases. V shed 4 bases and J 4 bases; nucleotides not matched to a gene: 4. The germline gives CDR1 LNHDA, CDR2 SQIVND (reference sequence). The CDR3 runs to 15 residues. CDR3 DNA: TGTGCCAGTAGTACCGGGACAGGGGGTGCAGATACGCAGTATTTT. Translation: CASSTGTGGADTQYF.

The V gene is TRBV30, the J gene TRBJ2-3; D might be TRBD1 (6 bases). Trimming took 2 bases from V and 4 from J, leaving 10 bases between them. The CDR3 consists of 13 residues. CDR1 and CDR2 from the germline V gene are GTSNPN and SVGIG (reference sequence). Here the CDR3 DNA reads TGTGCCTGGAGTACAGGGATTGCAGATACGCAGTATTTT. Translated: CAWSTGIADTQYF.

Written as DNA, the CDR3 is TGTGCCAGTAGTATCGTGTTCAGGTCCGAGCAGTTCTTC. Protein: CASSIVFRSEQFF. The chain carries TRBV19 and TRBJ2-1; no reliable D call. V shed 3 bases and J shed 10 bases, with 13 bases lying between them. CDR3 length equals 13 residues. Per the germline V gene, CDR1 is LNHDA and CDR2 is SQIVND (reference sequence).

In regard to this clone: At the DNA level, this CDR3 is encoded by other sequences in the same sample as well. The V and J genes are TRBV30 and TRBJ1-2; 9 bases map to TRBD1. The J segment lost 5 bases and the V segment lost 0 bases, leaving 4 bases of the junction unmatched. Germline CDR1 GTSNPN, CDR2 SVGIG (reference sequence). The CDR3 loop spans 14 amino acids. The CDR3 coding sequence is TGTGCCTGGAGTGTACGCGGACAGGGGTATGGCTACACCTTC. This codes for CAWSVRGQGYGYTF.

DNA for the CDR3: TGTGCCTACGGACAGGGTGGGAATCAGCCCCAGCATTTT. Protein sequence: CAYGQGGNQPQHF. The chain recombines TRBV30 with TRBJ1-5, with 8 bases fitting TRBD1. This CDR3 has 13 residues. The germline V gene has CDR1 GTSNPN and CDR2 SVGIG (reference sequence). Germline trimming cut 7 bases from V and 4 bases from J; bases unmatched to any gene: 6.

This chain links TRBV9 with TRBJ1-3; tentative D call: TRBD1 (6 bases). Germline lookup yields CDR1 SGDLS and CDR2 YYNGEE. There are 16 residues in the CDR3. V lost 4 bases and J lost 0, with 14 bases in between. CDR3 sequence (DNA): TGTGCCAGCAGCACCTCACCACAGGGCTCTGGAAACACCATATATTTT. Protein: CASSTSPQGSGNTIYF. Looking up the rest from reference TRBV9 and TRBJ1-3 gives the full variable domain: DSGVTQTPKHLITATGQRVTLRCSPRSGDLSVYWYQQSLDQGLQFLIQYYNGEERAKGNILERFSAQQFPDLHSELNLSSLELGDSALYFCASSTSPQGSGNTIYFGEGSWLTVV.

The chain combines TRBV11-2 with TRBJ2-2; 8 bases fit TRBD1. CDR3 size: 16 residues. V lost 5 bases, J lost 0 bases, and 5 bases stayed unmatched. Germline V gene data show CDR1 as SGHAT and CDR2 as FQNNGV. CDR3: CASSPRTGTNTGELFF. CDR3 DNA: TGTGCCAGCAGCCCGCGGACAGGGACGAACACCGGGGAGCTGTTTTTT. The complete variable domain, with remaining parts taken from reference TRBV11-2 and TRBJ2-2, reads EAGVAQSPRYKIIEKRQSVAFWCNPISGHATLYWYQQILGQGPKLLIQFQNNGVVDDSQLPKDRFSAERLKGVDSTLKIQPAKLEDSAVYLCASSPRTGTNTGELFFGEGSRLTVL.

The CDR3 bases are TGTGCCAGCAGCCTATCGGGACAGGCAAACACCGGGGAGCTGTTTTTT. Translating it yields CASSLSGQANTGELFF. The rearrangement uses TRBV3-1 (or the pseudogene TRBV3-2) and TRBJ2-2; 8 bases map to TRBD1. The V and J ends lost 4 bases and 2 bases, in that order; junction bases with no gene match: 6. From germline, CDR1 is LGHDT and CDR2 YNNKEL (reference sequence). CDR3 length: 16 residues.

CDR3 nucleotides: TGTGCCAGCTCACCACAGGACAGGGTGGCCTGGGGCTACACCTTC. This sequence encodes CASSPQDRVAWGYTF. J is TRBJ1-2 and V is TRBV18; 8 bases line up with TRBD1. The ends lost 1 base at V and 8 bases at J; junction bases unmatched: 9. The germline CDR1 and CDR2 sequences are KGHSH and LQKENI. The CDR3 length is 15 residues.

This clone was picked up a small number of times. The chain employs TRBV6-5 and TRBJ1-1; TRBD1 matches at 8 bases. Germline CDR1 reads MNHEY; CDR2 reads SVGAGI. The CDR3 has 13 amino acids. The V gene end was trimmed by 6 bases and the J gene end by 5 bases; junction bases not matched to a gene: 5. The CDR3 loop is CASRRTGRTEAFF. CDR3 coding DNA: TGTGCCAGCAGGCGGACAGGGCGGACTGAAGCTTTCTTT.